This T cell receptor (beta chain) was recovered during a study of CD8+CD57+ T cells in acquired aplastic anemia. Individuals selected for sequencing had exhibited CD8+CD57+ cell expansion on flow cytometry. A severe acquired aplastic anemia diagnosis applied to all patients. General study findings and limits: Patients and controls shared 25 to 30 CD8+ CDR3 sequences, highly expressed in patients.

To note about this clonotype: The antigen remains undetermined.

According to the study, genomic DNA was the template for TCR beta VDJ and CDR3 profiling. Using its own MiXCR run on the reads, TCRdb lists one record per CDR3 protein. This table holds about 200,000 distinct CDR3 sequences, about half found once. Sequenced: sorted CD4+, CD8+, or CD8+CD57+ T cells (not recorded which) from PBMCs. This sequence was found in a human donor with aplastic anemia.

The CDR3 loop is CATGYLTGAEQYF. The CDR3 DNA follows: TGTGCCACCGGTTATCTGACAGGGGCCGAGCAGTACTTC. The chain uses TRBV15 and TRBJ2-7; 8 nucleotides align to TRBD1. The CDR3 sequence is 13 residues long. The V gene's germline CDR1 is LNHNV and CDR2 YYDKDF (reference sequence). Losses at the gene ends were 8 bases for V and 6 bases for J; bases not matched to a gene: 9. Based on the CDR3 plus reference TRBV15 and TRBJ2-7, the full variable domain is DAMVIQNPRYQVTQFGKPVTLSCSQTLNHNVMYWYQQKSSQAPKLLFHYYDKDFNNEADTPDNFQSRRPNTSFCFLDIRSPGLGDTAMYLCATGYLTGAEQYFGPGTRLTVT.